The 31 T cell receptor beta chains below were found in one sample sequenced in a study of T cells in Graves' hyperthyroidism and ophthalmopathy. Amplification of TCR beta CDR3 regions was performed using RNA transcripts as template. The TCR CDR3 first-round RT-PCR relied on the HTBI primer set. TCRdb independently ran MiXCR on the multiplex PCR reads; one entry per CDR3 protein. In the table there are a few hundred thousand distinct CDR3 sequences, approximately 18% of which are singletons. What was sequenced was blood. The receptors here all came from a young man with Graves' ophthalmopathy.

Here the CDR3 reads CASSPPAGPEKLFF. CDR3 sequence (DNA): TGTGCCAGCTCACCACCGGCAGGGCCGGAAAAACTGTTTTTT. The chain couples TRBV18 to TRBJ1-4, with D possibly being TRBD1 (5 bases). Trimming pared 0 bases from V and 8 bases from J, leaving 10 bases between. The V gene's germline CDR1 is KGHSH and CDR2 LQKENI. This CDR3 contains 14 residues.

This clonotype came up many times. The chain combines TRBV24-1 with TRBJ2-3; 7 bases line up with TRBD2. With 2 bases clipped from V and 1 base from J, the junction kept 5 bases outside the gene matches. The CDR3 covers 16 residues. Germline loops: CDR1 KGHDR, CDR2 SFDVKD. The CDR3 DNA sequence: TGTGCCACCAGTGATTCGAGCCGGGGGGGCACAGATACGCAGTATTTT. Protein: CATSDSSRGGTDTQYF.

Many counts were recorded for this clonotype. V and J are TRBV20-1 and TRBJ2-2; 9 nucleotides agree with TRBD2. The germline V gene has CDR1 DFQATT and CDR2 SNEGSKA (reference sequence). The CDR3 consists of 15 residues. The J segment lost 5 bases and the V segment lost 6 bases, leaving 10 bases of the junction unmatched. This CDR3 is CSAVFSGGPTGELFF. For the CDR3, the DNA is TGCAGTGCCGTTTTTAGCGGGGGCCCTACCGGGGAGCTGTTTTTT.

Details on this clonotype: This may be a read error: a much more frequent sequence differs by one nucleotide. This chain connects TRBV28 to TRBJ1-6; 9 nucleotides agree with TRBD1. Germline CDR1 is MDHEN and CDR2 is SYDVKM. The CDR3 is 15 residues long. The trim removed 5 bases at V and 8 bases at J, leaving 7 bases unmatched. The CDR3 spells CASSRPGTGYSPLHF. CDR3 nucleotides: TGTGCCAGCAGTCGCCCCGGGACAGGGTATTCACCCCTCCACTTT.

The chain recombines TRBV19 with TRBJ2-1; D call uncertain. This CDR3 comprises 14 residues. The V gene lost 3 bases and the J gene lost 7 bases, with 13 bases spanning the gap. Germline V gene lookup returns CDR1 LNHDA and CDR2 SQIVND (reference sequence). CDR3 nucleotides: TGTGCCAGTAGTATGTATTCTGTAGGGAATGAGCAGTTCTTC. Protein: CASSMYSVGNEQFF.

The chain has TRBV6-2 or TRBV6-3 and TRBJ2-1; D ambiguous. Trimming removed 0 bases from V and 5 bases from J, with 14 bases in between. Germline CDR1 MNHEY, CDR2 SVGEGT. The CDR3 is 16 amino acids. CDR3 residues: CASSYSMDRRDNEQFF. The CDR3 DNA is TGTGCCAGCAGTTACTCGATGGATAGGAGAGACAATGAGCAGTTCTTC.

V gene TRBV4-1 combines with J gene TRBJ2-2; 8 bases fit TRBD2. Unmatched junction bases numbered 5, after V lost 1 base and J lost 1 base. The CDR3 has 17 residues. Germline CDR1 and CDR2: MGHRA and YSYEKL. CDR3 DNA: TGCGCCAGCAGCCAAGTTCCCGGGGGGGGGAACACCGGGGAGCTGTTTTTT. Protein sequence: CASSQVPGGGNTGELFF.

CDR3 residues: CASSRSGDLGDTQYF. Here the CDR3 DNA reads TGTGCCAGCAGCCGAAGTGGGGATTTGGGAGATACGCAGTATTTT. This chain connects TRBV3-1 to TRBJ2-3, with unresolved D. V was trimmed by 4 bases and J by 5 bases, leaving 16 bases between them. The CDR3 has 15 amino acids. Germline lookup yields CDR1 LGHDT and CDR2 YNNKEL (reference sequence).

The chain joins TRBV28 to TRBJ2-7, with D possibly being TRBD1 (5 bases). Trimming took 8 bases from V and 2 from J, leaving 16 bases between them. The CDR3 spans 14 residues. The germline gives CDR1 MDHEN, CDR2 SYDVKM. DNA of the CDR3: TGTGCCAGCTCCACCCCAGGGAAAACCTACGAGCAGTACTTC. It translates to CASSTPGKTYEQYF.

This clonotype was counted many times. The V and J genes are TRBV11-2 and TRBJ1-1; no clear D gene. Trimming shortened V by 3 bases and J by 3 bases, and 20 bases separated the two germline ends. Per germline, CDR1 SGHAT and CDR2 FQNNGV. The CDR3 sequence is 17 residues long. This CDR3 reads CASSFLIAGRVDTEAFF. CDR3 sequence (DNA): TGTGCCAGCAGCTTCCTGATCGCCGGACGGGTTGACACTGAAGCTTTCTTT.

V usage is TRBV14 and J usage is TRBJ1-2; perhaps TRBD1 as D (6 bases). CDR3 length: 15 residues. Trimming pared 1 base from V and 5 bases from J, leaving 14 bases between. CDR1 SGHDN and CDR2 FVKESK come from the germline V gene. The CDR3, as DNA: TGTGCCAGCAGCCAAGGTCGGGGGGCAGGATATGGCTACACCTTC. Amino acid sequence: CASSQGRGAGYGYTF.

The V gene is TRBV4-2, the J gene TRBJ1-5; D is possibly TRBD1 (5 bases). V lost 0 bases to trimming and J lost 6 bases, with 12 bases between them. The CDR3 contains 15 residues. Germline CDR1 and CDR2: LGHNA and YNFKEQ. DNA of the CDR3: TGTGCCAGCAGCCAAGAGGCCAGGGAGGGTCAGCCCCAGCATTTT. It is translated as CASSQEAREGQPQHF.

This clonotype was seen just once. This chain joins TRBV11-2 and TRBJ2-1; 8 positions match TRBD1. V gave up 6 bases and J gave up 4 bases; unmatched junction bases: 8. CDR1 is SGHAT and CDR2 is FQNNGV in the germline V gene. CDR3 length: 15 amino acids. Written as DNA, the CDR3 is TGTGCCAGCAGTCCCCACTGGACAGGGTACAATGAGCAGTTCTTC. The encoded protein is CASSPHWTGYNEQFF. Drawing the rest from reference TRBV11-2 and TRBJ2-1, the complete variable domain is EAGVAQSPRYKIIEKRQSVAFWCNPISGHATLYWYQQILGQGPKLLIQFQNNGVVDDSQLPKDRFSAERLKGVDSTLKIQPAKLEDSAVYLCASSPHWTGYNEQFFGPGTRLTVL.

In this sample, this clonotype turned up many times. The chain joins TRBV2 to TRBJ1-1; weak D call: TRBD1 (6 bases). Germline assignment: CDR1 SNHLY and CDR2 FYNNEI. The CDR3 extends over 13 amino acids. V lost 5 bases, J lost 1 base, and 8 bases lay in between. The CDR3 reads CASSWDKNTEAFF. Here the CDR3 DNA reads TGTGCCAGCAGTTGGGACAAGAACACTGAAGCTTTCTTT. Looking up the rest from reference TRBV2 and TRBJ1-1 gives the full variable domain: EPEVTQTPSHQVTQMGQEVILRCVPISNHLYFYWYRQILGQKVEFLVSFYNNEISEKSEIFDDQFSVERPDGSNFTLKIRSTKLEDSAMYFCASSWDKNTEAFFGQGTRLTVV.

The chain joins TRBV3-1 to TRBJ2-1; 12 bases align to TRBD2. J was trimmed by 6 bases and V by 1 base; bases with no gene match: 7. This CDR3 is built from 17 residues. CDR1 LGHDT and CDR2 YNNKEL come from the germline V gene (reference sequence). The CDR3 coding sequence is TGTGCCAGCAGCCAAGGGCTAGCGGGGGGGAGTGGCAATGAGCAGTTCTTC. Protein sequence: CASSQGLAGGSGNEQFF.

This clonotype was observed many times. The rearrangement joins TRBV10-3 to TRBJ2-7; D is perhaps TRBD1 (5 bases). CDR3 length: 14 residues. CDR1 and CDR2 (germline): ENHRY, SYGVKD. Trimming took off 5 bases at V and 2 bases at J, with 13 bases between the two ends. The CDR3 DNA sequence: TGTGCCATCAGTCCCGGACATAGCACCTACGAGCAGTACTTC. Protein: CAISPGHSTYEQYF.

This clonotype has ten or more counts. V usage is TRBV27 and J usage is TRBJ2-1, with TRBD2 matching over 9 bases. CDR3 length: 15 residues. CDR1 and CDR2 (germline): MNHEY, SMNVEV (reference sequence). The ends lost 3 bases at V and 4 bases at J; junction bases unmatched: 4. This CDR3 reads CASSLSGGPYNEQFF. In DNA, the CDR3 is TGTGCCAGCAGTTTGAGCGGGGGGCCGTACAATGAGCAGTTCTTC.

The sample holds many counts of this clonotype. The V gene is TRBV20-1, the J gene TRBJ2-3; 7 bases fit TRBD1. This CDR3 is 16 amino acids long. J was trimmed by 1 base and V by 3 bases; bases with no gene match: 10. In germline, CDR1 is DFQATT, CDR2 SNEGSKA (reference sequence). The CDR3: CSASVYKGAGTDTQYF. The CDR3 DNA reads TGCAGTGCTAGTGTTTACAAGGGGGCTGGCACAGATACGCAGTATTTT.

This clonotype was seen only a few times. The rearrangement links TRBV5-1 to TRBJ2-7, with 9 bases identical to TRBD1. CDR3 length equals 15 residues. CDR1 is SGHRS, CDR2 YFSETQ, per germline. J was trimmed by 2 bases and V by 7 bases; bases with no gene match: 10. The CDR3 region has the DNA TGCGCCAGCGGCCCGACAGGGGGTATCACCTACGAGCAGTACTTC. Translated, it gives CASGPTGGITYEQYF.

The CDR3 DNA reads TGTGCCAGCAGCTTCGGGACCACCTACAATGAGCAGTTCTTC. Protein: CASSFGTTYNEQFF. V and J are TRBV5-6 and TRBJ2-1; the D call may be TRBD1 or TRBD2 (5 bases each). V was pared by 2 bases and J by 2 bases, with 8 bases between. Germline V lookup: CDR1 SGHDT, CDR2 YYEEEE. The CDR3 loop spans 14 amino acids.

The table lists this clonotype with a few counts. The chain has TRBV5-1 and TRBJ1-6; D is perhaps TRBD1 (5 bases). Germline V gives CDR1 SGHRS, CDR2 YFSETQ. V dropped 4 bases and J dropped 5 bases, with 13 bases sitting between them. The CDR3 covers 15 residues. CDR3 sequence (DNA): TGCGCCAGCAGCACCGAGCTAGGGGATAATTCACCCCTCCACTTT. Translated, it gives CASSTELGDNSPLHF.

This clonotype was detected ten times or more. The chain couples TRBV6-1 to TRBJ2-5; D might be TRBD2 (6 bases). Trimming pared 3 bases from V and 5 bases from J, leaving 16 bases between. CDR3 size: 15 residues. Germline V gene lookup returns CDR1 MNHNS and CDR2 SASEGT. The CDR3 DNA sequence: TGTGCCAGCAGTGAGCAAGTCCGGGGGTGGGAGACCCAGTACTTC. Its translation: CASSEQVRGWETQYF.

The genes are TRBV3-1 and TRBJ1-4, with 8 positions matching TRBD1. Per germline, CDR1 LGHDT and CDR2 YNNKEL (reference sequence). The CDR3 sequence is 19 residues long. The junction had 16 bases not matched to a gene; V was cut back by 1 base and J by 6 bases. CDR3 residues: CASSQVVLLPGTGDEKLFF. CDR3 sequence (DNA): TGTGCCAGCAGCCAAGTTGTGCTATTGCCCGGGACAGGAGATGAAAAACTGTTTTTT.

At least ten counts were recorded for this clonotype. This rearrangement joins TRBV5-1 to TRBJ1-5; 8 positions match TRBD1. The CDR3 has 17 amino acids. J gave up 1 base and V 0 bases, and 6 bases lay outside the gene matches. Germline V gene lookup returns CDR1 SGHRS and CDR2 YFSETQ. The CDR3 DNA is TGCGCCAGCAGCTTGGAGCAGGGGGCGTCGAGCAATCAGCCCCAGCATTTT. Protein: CASSLEQGASSNQPQHF.

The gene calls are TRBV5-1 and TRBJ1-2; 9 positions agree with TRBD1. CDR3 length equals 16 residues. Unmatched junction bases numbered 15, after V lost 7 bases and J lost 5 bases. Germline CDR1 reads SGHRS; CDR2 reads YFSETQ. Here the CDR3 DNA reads TGCGCCAGCCGCCGGGACAGGGAAACTCTGTTTTATGGCTACACCTTC. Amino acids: CASRRDRETLFYGYTF.

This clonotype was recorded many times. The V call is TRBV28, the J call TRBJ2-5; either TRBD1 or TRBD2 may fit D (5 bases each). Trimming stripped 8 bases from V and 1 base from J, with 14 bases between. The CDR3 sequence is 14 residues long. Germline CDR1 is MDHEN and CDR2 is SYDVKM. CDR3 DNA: TGTGCCAGCCTTGGGGGAACTGTCCAAGAGACCCAGTACTTC. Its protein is CASLGGTVQETQYF. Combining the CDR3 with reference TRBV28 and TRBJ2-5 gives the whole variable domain DVKVTQSSRYLVKRTGEKVFLECVQDMDHENMFWYRQDPGLGLRLIYFSYDVKMKEKGDIPEGYSVSREKKERFSLILESASTNQTSMYLCASLGGTVQETQYFGPGTRLLVL.

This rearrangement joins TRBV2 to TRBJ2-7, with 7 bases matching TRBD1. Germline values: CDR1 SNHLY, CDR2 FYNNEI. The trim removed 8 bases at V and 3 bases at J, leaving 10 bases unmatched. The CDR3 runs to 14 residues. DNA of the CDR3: TGTGCCAGCCGACCGACAGGGCTCTACTACGAGCAGTACTTC. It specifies CASRPTGLYYEQYF.

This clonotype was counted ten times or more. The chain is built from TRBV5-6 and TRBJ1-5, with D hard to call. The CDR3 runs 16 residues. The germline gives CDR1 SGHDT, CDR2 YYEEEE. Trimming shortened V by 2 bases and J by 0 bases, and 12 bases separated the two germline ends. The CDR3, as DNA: TGTGCCAGCAGCTTAAACGGGTATTATAGCAATCAGCCCCAGCATTTT. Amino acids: CASSLNGYYSNQPQHF.

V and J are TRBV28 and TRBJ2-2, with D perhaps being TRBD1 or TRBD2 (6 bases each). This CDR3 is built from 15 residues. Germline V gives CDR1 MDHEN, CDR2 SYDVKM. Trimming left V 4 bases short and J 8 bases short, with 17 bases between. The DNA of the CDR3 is TGTGCCAGCAGTTCCCCGTCGGGGGCCCGGGGGGAGCTGTTTTTT. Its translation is CASSSPSGARGELFF.

CDR3 nucleotides: TGTGCCAGCTCACTTCCTGAGGGCACAGATACGCAGTATTTT. The encoded protein is CASSLPEGTDTQYF. The chain carries TRBV18 and TRBJ2-3; D unresolved. Germline CDR1 reads KGHSH; CDR2 reads LQKENI. V lost 4 bases and J lost 1, with 9 bases in between. The CDR3 spans 14 residues.

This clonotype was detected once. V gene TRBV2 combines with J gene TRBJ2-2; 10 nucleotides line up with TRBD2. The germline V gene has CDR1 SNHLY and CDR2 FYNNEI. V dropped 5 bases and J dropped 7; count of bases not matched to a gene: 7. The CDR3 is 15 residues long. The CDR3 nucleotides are TGTGCCAGCAGTAGCATCAGGACTAGCGGCGGGGAGCTGTTTTTT. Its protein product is CASSSIRTSGGELFF.